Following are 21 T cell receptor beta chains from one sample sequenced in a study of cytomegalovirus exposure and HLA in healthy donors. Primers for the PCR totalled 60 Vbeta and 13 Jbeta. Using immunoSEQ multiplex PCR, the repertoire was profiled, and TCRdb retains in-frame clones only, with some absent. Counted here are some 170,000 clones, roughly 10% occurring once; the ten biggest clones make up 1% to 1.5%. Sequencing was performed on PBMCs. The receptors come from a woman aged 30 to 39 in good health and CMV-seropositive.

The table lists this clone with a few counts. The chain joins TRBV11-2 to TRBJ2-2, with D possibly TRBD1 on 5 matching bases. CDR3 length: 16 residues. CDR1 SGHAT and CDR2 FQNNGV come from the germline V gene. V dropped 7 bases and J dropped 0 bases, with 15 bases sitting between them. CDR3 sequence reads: CASNPPYRTNTGELFF. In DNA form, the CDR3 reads TGTGCCAGCAACCCTCCGTACAGGACGAACACCGGGGAGCTGTTTTTT.

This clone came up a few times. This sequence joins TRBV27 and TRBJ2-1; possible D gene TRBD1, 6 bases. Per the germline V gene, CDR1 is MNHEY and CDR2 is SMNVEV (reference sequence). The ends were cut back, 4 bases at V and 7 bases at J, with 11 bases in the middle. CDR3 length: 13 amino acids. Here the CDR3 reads CASSWTAANEQFF. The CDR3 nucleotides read TGTGCCAGCAGTTGGACAGCCGCTAATGAGCAGTTCTTC.

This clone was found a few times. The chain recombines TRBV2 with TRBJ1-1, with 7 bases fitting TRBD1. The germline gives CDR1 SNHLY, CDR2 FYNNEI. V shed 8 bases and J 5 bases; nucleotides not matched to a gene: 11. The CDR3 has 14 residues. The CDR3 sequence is CASLNRGGYTEAFF. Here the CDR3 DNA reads TGTGCCAGCCTCAACAGGGGAGGTTATACTGAAGCTTTCTTT.

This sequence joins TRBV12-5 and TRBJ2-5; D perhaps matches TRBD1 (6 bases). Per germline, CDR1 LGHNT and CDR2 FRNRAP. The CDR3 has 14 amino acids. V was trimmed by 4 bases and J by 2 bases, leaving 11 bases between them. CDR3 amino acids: CASGSWTAQETQYF. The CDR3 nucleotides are TGTGCTAGTGGTTCCTGGACAGCTCAAGAGACCCAGTACTTC.

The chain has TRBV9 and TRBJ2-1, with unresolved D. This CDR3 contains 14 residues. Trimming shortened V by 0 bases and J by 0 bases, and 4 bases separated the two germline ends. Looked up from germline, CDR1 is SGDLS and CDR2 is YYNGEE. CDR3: CASSVGDSYNEQFF. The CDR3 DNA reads TGTGCCAGCAGCGTAGGAGACTCCTACAATGAGCAGTTCTTC.

The CDR3 protein is CASSRDSNYGYTF. In DNA form, the CDR3 reads TGTGCCAGCAGCCGAGACAGTAACTATGGCTACACCTTC. This chain links TRBV7-9 with TRBJ1-2, with D maybe TRBD1 (5 bases). The CDR3 has 13 amino acids. Per the germline V gene, CDR1 is SEHNR and CDR2 is FQNEAQ (reference sequence). Trimming shortened V by 5 bases and J by 1 base, and 8 bases separated the two germline ends.

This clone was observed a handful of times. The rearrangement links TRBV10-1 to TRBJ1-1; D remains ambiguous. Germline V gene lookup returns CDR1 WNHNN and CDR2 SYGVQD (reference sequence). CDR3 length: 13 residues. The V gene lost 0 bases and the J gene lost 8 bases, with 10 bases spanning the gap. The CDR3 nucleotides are TGCGCCAGCAGTGAGTCCTTCGGCAGGGAAGCTTTCTTT. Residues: CASSESFGREAFF.

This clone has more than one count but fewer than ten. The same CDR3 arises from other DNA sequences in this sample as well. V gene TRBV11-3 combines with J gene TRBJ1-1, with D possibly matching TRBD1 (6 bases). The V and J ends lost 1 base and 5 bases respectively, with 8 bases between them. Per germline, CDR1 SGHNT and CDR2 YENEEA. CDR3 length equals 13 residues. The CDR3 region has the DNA TGTGCCAGCAGCTTAGGCCAGGGGACTGAAGCTTTCTTT. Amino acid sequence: CASSLGQGTEAFF.

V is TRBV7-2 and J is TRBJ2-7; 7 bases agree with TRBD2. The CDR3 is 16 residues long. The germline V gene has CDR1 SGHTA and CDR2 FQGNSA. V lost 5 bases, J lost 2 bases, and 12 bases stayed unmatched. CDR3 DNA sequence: TGTGCCAGCAGCCTAAGCGGGGTGGCCCTAACCTACGAGCAGTACTTC. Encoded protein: CASSLSGVALTYEQYF.

As DNA, the CDR3 is TGTGCCAGTAGTATAAATCCCGAGTCTGGAAACACCATATATTTT. This translates into CASSINPESGNTIYF. The chain uses TRBV19 and TRBJ1-3; D uncertain. Trimming shortened V by 2 bases and J by 1 base, and 9 bases separated the two germline ends. The V gene's germline CDR1 is LNHDA and CDR2 SQIVND (reference sequence). The CDR3 loop spans 15 amino acids.

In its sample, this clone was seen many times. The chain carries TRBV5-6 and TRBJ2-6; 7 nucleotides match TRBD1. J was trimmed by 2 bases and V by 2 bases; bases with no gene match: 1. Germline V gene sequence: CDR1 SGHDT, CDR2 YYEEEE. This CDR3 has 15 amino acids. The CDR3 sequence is CASSFRGTGANVLTF. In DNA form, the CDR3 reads TGTGCCAGCAGCTTCAGGGGGACTGGGGCCAACGTCCTGACTTTC. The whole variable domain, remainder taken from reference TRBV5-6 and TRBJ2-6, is DAGVTQSPTHLIKTRGQQVTLRCSPKSGHDTVSWYQQALGQGPQFIFQYYEEEERQRGNFPDRFSGHQFPNYSSELNVNALLLGDSALYLCASSFRGTGANVLTFGAGSRLTVL.

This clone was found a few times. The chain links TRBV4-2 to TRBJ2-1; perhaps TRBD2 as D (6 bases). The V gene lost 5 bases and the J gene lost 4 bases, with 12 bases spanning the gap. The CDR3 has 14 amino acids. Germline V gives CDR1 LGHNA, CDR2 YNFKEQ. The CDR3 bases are TGTGCCAGCAGCGGCTCTAGCGCATACAATGAGCAGTTCTTC. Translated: CASSGSSAYNEQFF.

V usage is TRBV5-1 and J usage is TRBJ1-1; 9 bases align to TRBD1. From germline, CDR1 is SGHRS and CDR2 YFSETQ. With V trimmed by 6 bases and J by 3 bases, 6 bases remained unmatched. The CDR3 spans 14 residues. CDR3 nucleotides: TGCGCCAGCAACCCGACAGGGGGGGACACTGAAGCTTTCTTT. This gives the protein CASNPTGGDTEAFF.

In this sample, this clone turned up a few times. This CDR3 reads CASSDQGADGYTF. The CDR3 DNA reads as TGTGCCAGCAGTGATCAGGGGGCCGATGGCTACACCTTC. The chain joins TRBV2 to TRBJ1-2; 8 bases agree with TRBD1. V was clipped by 3 bases and J by 6 bases; unmatched bases: 3. Germline values: CDR1 SNHLY, CDR2 FYNNEI. The CDR3 runs to 13 residues.

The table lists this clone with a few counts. CDR3 sequence reads: CARSNEGTQYF. The CDR3 DNA follows: TGTGCCAGAAGTAACGAGGGGACCCAGTACTTC. The rearrangement links TRBV7-9 to TRBJ2-5; weak D call: TRBD2 (5 bases). Trimming took 9 bases from V and 7 from J, leaving 12 bases between them. The CDR3 totals 11 residues. CDR1 and CDR2 (germline): SEHNR, FQNEAQ (reference sequence).

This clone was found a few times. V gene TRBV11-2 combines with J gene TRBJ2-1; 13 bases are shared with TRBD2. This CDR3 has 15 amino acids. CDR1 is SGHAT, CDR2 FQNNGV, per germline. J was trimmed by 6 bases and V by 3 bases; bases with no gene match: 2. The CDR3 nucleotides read TGTGCCAGCAGCTTTACTAGCGGGAGGGGCAATGAGCAGTTCTTC. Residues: CASSFTSGRGNEQFF.

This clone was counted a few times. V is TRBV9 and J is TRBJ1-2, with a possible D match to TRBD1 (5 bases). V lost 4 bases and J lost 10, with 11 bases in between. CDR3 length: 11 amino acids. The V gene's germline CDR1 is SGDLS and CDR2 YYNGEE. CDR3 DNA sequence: TGTGCCAGCAGCAGGAGCAGGGACTACACCTTC. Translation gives CASSRSRDYTF.

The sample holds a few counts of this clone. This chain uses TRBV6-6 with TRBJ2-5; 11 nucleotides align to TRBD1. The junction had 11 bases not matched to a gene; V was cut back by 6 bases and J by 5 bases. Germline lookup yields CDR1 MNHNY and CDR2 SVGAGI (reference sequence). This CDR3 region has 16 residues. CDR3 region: CASRDPPGQGDETQYF. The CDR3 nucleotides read TGTGCCAGCAGGGATCCTCCGGGACAGGGGGATGAGACCCAGTACTTC.

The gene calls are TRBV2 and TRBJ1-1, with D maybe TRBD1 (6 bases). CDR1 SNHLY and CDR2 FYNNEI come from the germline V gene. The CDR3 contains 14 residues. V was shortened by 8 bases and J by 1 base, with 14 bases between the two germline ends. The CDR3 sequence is CASPKGGGNTEAFF. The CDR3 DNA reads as TGTGCCAGCCCCAAGGGAGGGGGGAACACTGAAGCTTTCTTT.

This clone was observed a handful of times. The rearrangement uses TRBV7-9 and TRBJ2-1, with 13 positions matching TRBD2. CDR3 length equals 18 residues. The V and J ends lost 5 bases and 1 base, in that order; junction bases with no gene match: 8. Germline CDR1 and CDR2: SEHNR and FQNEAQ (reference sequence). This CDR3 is CASSPTSGRRISYNEQFF. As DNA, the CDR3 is TGTGCCAGCAGCCCGACTAGCGGGAGGAGAATATCCTACAATGAGCAGTTCTTC.

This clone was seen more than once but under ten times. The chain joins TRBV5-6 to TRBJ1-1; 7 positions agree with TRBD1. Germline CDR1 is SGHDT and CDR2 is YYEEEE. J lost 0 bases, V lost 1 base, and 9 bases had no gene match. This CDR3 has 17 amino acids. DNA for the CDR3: TGTGCCAGCAGCTTGAGGACAGGCTACTTCCTGAACACTGAAGCTTTCTTT. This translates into CASSLRTGYFLNTEAFF.